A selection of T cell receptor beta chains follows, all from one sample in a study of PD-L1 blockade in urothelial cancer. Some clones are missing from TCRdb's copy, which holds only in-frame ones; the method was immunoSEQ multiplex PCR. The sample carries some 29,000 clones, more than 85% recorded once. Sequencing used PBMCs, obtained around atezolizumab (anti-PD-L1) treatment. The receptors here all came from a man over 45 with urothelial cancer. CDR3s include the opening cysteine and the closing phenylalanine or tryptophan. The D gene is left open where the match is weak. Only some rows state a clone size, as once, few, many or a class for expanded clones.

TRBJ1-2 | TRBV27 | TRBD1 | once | TGTGCCAGCAGATCATCCGACAGGGTCCATGGCTACACCTTC | CASRSSDRVHGYTF
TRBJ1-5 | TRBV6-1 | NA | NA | TGTGCCAGCAGGAACCGGGATCAGACCCAGCCCCAGCATTTT | CASRNRDQTQPQHF
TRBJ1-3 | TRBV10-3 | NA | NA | TGTGCCATCAGTGAGTCGAGGGTCGGACTCGGAAACACCATATATTTT | CAISESRVGLGNTIYF
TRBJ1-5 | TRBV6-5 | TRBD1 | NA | TGTGCCAGCAATGACAGGGGTGGTCAGCCCCAGCATTTT | CASNDRGGQPQHF
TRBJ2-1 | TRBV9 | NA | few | TGTGCCAGCAGCCCGGGACTTCTTAACAATGAGCAGTTCTTC | CASSPGLLNNEQFF
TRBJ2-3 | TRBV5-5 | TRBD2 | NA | TGTGCCAGCAGCGCGGGCCTTAGCGGGGGAGAAATCTTCACAGATACGCAGTATTTT | CASSAGLSGGEIFTDTQYF
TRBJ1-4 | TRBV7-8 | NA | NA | TGTGCCAGCAGACGAAACCGGGGAGAGCGAGAAAAACTGTTTTTT | CASRRNRGEREKLFF
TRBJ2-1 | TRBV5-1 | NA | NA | TGCGCCAGCAGCGACTTAAGGGAGCAGTTCTTC | CASSDLREQFF
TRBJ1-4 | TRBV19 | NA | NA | TGTGCCAGTACCGCCGGAGGGGCCGGTAATGAAAAACTGTTTTTT | CASTAGGAGNEKLFF
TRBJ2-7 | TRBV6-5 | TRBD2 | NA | TGTGCCAGCAGTTACAAGACTAGCGGGAGGGCCGGCGAGCAGTACTTC | CASSYKTSGRAGEQYF
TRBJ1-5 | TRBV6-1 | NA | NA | TGTGCCAGCAGTGAGTTAGTCGGCGGCCAGTATAGCAATCAGCCCCAGCATTTT | CASSELVGGQYSNQPQHF
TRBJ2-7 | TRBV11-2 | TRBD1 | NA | TGTGCCAGCAGCTCCAAAACCCATATAAGGACAGGGGAAGCCTACGAGCAGTACTTC | CASSSKTHIRTGEAYEQYF
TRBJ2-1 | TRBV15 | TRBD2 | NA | TGTGCCACCAGCAGATCCCGACTAGCGGGGGGGAATGAGCAGTTCTTC | CATSRSRLAGGNEQFF
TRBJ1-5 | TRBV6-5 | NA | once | TGTGCCAGCAGTACCCTGGAGGGACAGCCCCAGCATTTT | CASSTLEGQPQHF
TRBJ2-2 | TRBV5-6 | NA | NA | NA | CASTFGSSGALRELFF
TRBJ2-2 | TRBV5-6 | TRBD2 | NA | TGTGCCAGCAGCTTACTGGCGGGGGAGGCCGGGGAGCTGTTTTTT | CASSLLAGEAGELFF
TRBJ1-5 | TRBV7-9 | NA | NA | TGTGCCAGCAGCCTCGAACTTAGCAATCAGCCCCAGCATTTT | CASSLELSNQPQHF
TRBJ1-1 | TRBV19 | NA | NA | TGTGCCAGTAGATCGGGGAGGAACACTGAAGCTTTCTTT | CASRSGRNTEAFF
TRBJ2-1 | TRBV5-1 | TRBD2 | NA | TGCGCCAGCAGCACTAGCGGGGGGAACAATGAGCAGTTCTTC | CASSTSGGNNEQFF
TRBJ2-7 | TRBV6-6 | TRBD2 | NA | TGTGCCAGCAGGGGGACTAGCGGGAGGAACTCCTACGAGCAGTACTTC | CASRGTSGRNSYEQYF
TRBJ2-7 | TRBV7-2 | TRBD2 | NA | TGTGCCAGCAGCCCCAGGGAGCGGGGGGCTTCCTACGAGCAGTACTTC | CASSPRERGASYEQYF
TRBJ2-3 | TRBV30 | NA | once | TGTGCCTGGAGAGCGGACAGACACACAGATACGCAGTATTTT | CAWRADRHTDTQYF
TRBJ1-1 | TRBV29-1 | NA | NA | TGCAGCGTAAATGGGAGAACGATTGGGGCTTTCTTT | CSVNGRTIGAFF
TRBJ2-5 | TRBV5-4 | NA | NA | TGTGCCAGCAGCTTGGGACGGAGTAACAAAGAGACCCAGTACTTC | CASSLGRSNKETQYF
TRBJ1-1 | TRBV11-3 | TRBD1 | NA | TGTGCCAGCAGCTCCCGACAGGGGTCTGAAGCTTTCTTT | CASSSRQGSEAFF
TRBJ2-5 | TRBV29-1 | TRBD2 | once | TGCAGCGTCCCTGGTGCGGGGGGGGAGACCCAGTACTTC | CSVPGAGGETQYF
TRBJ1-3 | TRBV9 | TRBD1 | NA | TGTGCCAGCAGCGTAGTGGGGACAGTCTCTGGAAACACCATATATTTT | CASSVVGTVSGNTIYF
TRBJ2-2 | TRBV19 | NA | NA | TGTGCCAGTAGCAATCAAAACACCGGGGAGCTGTTTTTT | CASSNQNTGELFF
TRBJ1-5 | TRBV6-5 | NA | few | TGTGCCAGTCAATCTCAGGGCAATCAGCCCCAGCATTTT | CASQSQGNQPQHF
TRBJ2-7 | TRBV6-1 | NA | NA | TGTGCCAGCAGTGAGGGAACAGGGAGCTCCTACGAGCAGTACTTC | CASSEGTGSSYEQYF
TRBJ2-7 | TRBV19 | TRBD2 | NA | TGTGCCAGTAGTAACGGACTAGGTGCCTACGAGCAGTACTTC | CASSNGLGAYEQYF
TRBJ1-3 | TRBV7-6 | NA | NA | TGTGCCAGCAGCCCCCTTACTAATGGAAACACCATATATTTT | CASSPLTNGNTIYF
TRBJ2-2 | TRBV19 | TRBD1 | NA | TGTGCCAGTAGTGCAAGACAGGGGTCGAACACCGGGGAGCTGTTTTTT | CASSARQGSNTGELFF
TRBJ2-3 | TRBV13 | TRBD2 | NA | TGTGCCAGCAGCTTAGTAGCGGGGGCAGATACGCAGTATTTT | CASSLVAGADTQYF
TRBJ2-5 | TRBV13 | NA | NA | TGTGCCAGCAGCTTAGGGGCGGGTACCGGTGCCCAGTACTTC | CASSLGAGTGAQYF
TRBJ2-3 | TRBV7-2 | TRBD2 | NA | TGTGCCAGCAGCTTAGGAGGGACTAGCGGGGGATACCCCCCAGATACGCAGTATTTT | CASSLGGTSGGYPPDTQYF
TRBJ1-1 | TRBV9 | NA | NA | TGTGCCAGCAGCCTGGGACATCAGAACACTGAAGCTTTCTTT | CASSLGHQNTEAFF
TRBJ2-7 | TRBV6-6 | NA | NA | TGTGCCAGCAGTTACTCGGGAGCTTCCTACGAGCAGTACTTC | CASSYSGASYEQYF
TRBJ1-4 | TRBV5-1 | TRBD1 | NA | TGCGCCAGCAGCTCTTCGGACAGGGTTGAAAAACTGTTTTTT | CASSSSDRVEKLFF
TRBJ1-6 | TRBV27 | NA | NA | TGTGCCAGCAGTTTTGGCTTCAGCGCGCATTCACCCCTCCACTTT | CASSFGFSAHSPLHF
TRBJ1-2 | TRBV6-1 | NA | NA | TGTGCCAGCAAGAACAACCCCGGGGGAGGGTATGGCTACACCTTC | CASKNNPGGGYGYTF
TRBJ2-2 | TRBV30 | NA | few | TGTGCCTGGAGGAGGTCTGGTACCGGGGAGCTGTTTTTT | CAWRRSGTGELFF
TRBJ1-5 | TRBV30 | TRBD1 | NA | TGTGCCTGGAGTGCCCACAGGGGAAACAATCAGCCCCAGCATTTT | CAWSAHRGNNQPQHF
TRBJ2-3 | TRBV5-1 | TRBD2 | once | TGCGCCAGCAGCTTGGGAGCGGGAGGCACGGCTGGAACAGATACGCAGTATTTT | CASSLGAGGTAGTDTQYF
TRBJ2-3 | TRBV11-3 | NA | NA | TGTGCCAGCAGCTCACGGGGAACAGATACGCAGTATTTT | CASSSRGTDTQYF
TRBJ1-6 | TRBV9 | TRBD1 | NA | TGTGCCAGCAGCGGACAGGGGTACAATTCACCCCTCCACTTT | CASSGQGYNSPLHF
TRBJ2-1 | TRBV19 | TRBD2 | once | TGTGCCAGTAGTATAGGGGGGGGACCCTTTGGTGAGCAGTTCTTC | CASSIGGGPFGEQFF
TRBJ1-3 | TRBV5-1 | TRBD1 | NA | TGCGCCAGCAGCCCTGGGACAGGGCGAACGCCATCCTCTGGAAACACCATATATTTT | CASSPGTGRTPSSGNTIYF
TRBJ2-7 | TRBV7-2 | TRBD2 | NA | TGTGCCAGCAGCGCTAGCGGGGACTACGAGCAGTACTTC | CASSASGDYEQYF
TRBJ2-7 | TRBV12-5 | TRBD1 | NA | TGTGCTAGTGGTTTATCTCCCGGGACAGGGGTGTACGAGCAGTACTTC | CASGLSPGTGVYEQYF